This T cell receptor (beta chain) was retrieved from a study of human T cells and chemical hapten exposure. Study-level background: It was small differences in pooled library volume that mainly caused per-sample TCR yields to vary.

Someone pulled total RNA out of unfractionated whole blood. As to this clonotype: Its antigen remains unknown.

The study, taken as a whole, reports: Sensitization with DPC brought no change to TCRs above 1 in 1000 in frequency.

For the library, individual cDNA molecules each received unique molecular identifiers. Original data processing: The number of TCRs in each sample had a median of 95,638 and spanned about 23,224 to 690,600. Each CDR3 protein gets one entry after TCRdb re-called the 5' RACE reads with MiXCR. The V and J calls were determined by TCRdb, not by the authors. The repertoire holds 110,000 or so distinct CDR3 sequences, with approximately 20% as singletons. This TCR was recovered from a human donor in good health.

The chain's CDR3 is CASSFSSAYGTGSNTEAFF. CDR3 in DNA: TGCGCCAGCAGCTTCAGCAGTGCATACGGGACAGGGTCGAACACTGAAGCTTTCTTT. The rearrangement links TRBV5-1 to TRBJ1-1, with 9 bases that match TRBD1. The CDR3 has 19 residues. Germline CDR1 reads SGHRS; CDR2 reads YFSETQ. Germline trimming cut 2 bases from V and 1 base from J; bases unmatched to any gene: 15. Looking up the rest from reference TRBV5-1 and TRBJ1-1 gives the full variable domain: KAGVTQTPRYLIKTRGQQVTLSCSPISGHRSVSWYQQTPGQGLQFLFEYFSETQRNKGNFPGRFSGRQFSNSRSEMNVSTLELGDSALYLCASSFSSAYGTGSNTEAFFGQGTRLTVV.